Listed here is a single T cell receptor beta chain. This sample is part of a study of blood T cell repertoires in COVID-19. Study-level information: Samples taken during acute and convalescent COVID-19 were collected in the United States, Italy and Spain.

Assay: immunoSEQ multiplex PCR; the TCRdb copy retains only in-frame clones and omits some. The sample includes fewer than 200,000 clones, around 86% of them seen just once. The receptor was derived from a woman in her 70s with COVID-19, enrolled during active disease. The specimen sequenced was peripheral blood.

The CDR3 protein is CASSDRGRADTQYF. In DNA form, the CDR3 reads TGTGCCAGCAGTGACAGGGGTCGCGCAGATACGCAGTATTTT. The chain has TRBV2 and TRBJ2-3, with D perhaps TRBD1 (6 bases). The CDR3 has 14 amino acids. Germline V CDR1 and CDR2: SNHLY, FYNNEI. V was pared by 3 bases and J by 4 bases, with 11 bases between.